Listed below are T cell receptor beta chains from one sample, sequenced in a study of T-cell memory formation after mild COVID-19. TCRdb recomputed calls from the 5' RACE reads with MiXCR, one row per CDR3 protein. In the table there are more than 250,000 distinct CDR3 sequences, roughly 18% of which are singletons. Specimen: PBMCs or a T cell subset sorted from them (not recorded which). The receptors come from a man between 18 and 35 years old who had mild COVID-19 (a few samples of this study predate the infection). Cell type and time point are not known. CDR3s include the opening cysteine and the closing phenylalanine or tryptophan. A D gene is named only where the DNA matches it firmly. Only some rows state a clone size, as once, few, many or a class for expanded clones.

D: TRBD2; length: 16; V: TRBV4-3; J: TRBJ2-3; size: NA; CDR3: CASSRETSDVADTQYF; DNA: TGCGCCAGCAGCCGGGAGACTAGCGATGTGGCAGATACGCAGTATTTT
D: TRBD2; length: 15; V: TRBV30; J: TRBJ2-5; size: few; CDR3: CAWSDTGGRGETQYF; DNA: TGTGCCTGGAGTGATACGGGGGGGCGCGGGGAGACCCAGTACTTC
D: NA; length: 13; V: TRBV13; J: TRBJ1-3; size: NA; CDR3: CASRLGTGNTIYF; DNA: TGTGCCAGCAGGTTAGGGACCGGAAACACCATATATTTT
D: TRBD1; length: 14; V: TRBV6-2/TRBV6-3; J: TRBJ1-1; size: few; CDR3: CASRERTGPTEAFF; DNA: TGTGCCAGCAGGGAAAGGACAGGGCCCACTGAAGCTTTCTTT
D: TRBD1; length: 16; V: TRBV27; J: TRBJ1-2; size: NA; CDR3: CASSPTPPTGAYGYTF; DNA: TGTGCCAGCAGTCCCACCCCGCCGACAGGGGCCTATGGCTACACCTTC
D: NA; length: 13; V: TRBV6-6; J: TRBJ1-4; size: NA; CDR3: CASRGGVNEKLFF; DNA: TGTGCCAGCAGGGGGGGTGTTAATGAAAAACTGTTTTTT
D: NA; length: 13; V: TRBV6-5; J: TRBJ1-2; size: once; CDR3: CASSSGVLRGYTF; DNA: TGTGCCAGCAGTTCAGGGGTGCTGCGCGGCTACACCTTC
D: NA; length: 13; V: TRBV4-1; J: TRBJ2-4; size: NA; CDR3: CASSQEEPYIQYF; DNA: TGCGCCAGCAGCCAAGAGGAACCTTACATTCAGTACTTC
D: TRBD1; length: 15; V: TRBV5-1; J: TRBJ2-1; size: few; CDR3: CASSSLDRGSNEQFF; DNA: TGCGCCAGCAGCTCCTTAGACAGGGGGTCTAATGAGCAGTTCTTC
D: NA; length: 12; V: TRBV28; J: TRBJ2-1; size: many; CDR3: CASSLRLIEQFF; DNA: TGTGCCAGCAGTTTGAGGCTTATTGAGCAGTTCTTC
D: NA; length: 16; V: TRBV28; J: TRBJ2-1; size: NA; CDR3: CASSLVVAGSYNEQFF; DNA: TGTGCCAGCAGTTTAGTGGTTGCCGGCTCCTACAATGAGCAGTTCTTC
D: NA; length: 14; V: TRBV14; J: TRBJ2-5; size: NA; CDR3: CASSPWRDQETQYF; DNA: TGTGCCAGCAGCCCTTGGCGGGACCAAGAGACCCAGTACTTC
D: NA; length: 15; V: TRBV2; J: TRBJ1-4; size: once; CDR3: CASSEYQGSNEKLFF; DNA: TGTGCCAGCAGTGAATATCAGGGGTCTAATGAAAAACTGTTTTTT
D: TRBD1; length: 15; V: TRBV5-6; J: TRBJ1-2; size: NA; CDR3: CASSPGTGRDYGYTF; DNA: TGTGCCAGCAGCCCCGGGACAGGGCGGGACTATGGCTACACCTTC
D: NA; length: 15; V: TRBV7-9; J: TRBJ2-1; size: many; CDR3: CASSFPPRLGNEQFF; DNA: TGTGCCAGCAGCTTCCCGCCCCGGTTGGGAAATGAGCAGTTCTTC
D: TRBD1; length: 12; V: TRBV30; J: TRBJ2-5; size: NA; CDR3: CAWMAGGWTQYF; DNA: TGTGCCTGGATGGCAGGGGGATGGACCCAGTACTTC
D: NA; length: 15; V: TRBV7-9; J: TRBJ1-3; size: NA; CDR3: CASSLGQYSGNTIYF; DNA: TGTGCCAGCAGCCTTGGACAGTACTCTGGAAACACCATATATTTT
D: NA; length: 13; V: TRBV7-3; J: TRBJ2-3; size: few; CDR3: CASSLPGTDTQYF; DNA: TGTGCCAGCAGCTTGCCAGGGACAGATACGCAGTATTTT
D: NA; length: 13; V: TRBV29-1; J: TRBJ2-5; size: NA; CDR3: CSAKDWGGETQYF; DNA: TGCAGCGCCAAAGACTGGGGAGGAGAGACCCAGTACTTC
D: NA; length: 11; V: TRBV11-3; J: TRBJ1-1; size: NA; CDR3: CASGGAAEAFF; DNA: TGTGCCAGCGGCGGGGCAGCTGAAGCTTTCTTT
D: NA; length: 13; V: TRBV19; J: TRBJ2-7; size: NA; CDR3: CASSTGWRAEQYF; DNA: TGTGCCAGTAGTACAGGGTGGAGGGCCGAGCAGTACTTC
D: NA; length: 15; V: TRBV14; J: TRBJ2-2; size: NA; CDR3: CASSQDTGPTGELFF; DNA: TGTGCCAGCAGCCAAGATACAGGTCCCACCGGGGAGCTGTTTTTT
D: NA; length: 13; V: TRBV12-3/TRBV12-4; J: TRBJ2-5; size: many; CDR3: CASSLGLEETQYF; DNA: TGTGCCAGCAGCTTAGGCTTAGAAGAGACCCAGTACTTC
D: NA; length: 15; V: TRBV4-1; J: TRBJ1-4; size: NA; CDR3: CASSQDEGVDEKLFF; DNA: TGCGCCAGCAGCCAAGATGAAGGGGTTGATGAAAAACTGTTTTTT
D: TRBD1; length: 16; V: TRBV3-1; J: TRBJ2-2; size: few; CDR3: CASSDSTGGWTGELFF; DNA: TGTGCCAGCAGCGACTCTACAGGGGGTTGGACCGGGGAGCTGTTTTTT
D: NA; length: 14; V: TRBV25-1; J: TRBJ2-5; size: few; CDR3: CASSELGGEETQYF; DNA: TGTGCCAGCAGTGAACTGGGCGGGGAAGAGACCCAGTACTTC
D: NA; length: 12; V: TRBV7-9; J: TRBJ2-1; size: NA; CDR3: CASRGVGNEQFF; DNA: TGTGCCAGCAGGGGGGTTGGGAATGAGCAGTTCTTC
D: NA; length: 13; V: TRBV27; J: TRBJ2-2; size: NA; CDR3: CASSLEHAGELFF; DNA: TGTGCCAGCAGTTTAGAGCACGCCGGGGAGCTGTTTTTT
D: NA; length: 15; V: TRBV5-1; J: TRBJ2-6; size: many; CDR3: CASSAQGPGANVLTF; DNA: TGCGCCAGCAGCGCACAGGGTCCTGGGGCCAACGTCCTGACTTTC
D: NA; length: 17; V: TRBV5-1; J: TRBJ1-6; size: NA; CDR3: CASSLGLRQGGNSPLHF; DNA: TGCGCCAGCAGCTTGGGATTGCGGCAGGGCGGTAATTCACCCCTCCACTTT
D: TRBD1; length: 14; V: TRBV20-1; J: TRBJ2-7; size: few; CDR3: CSARTGTGGDEQYF; DNA: TGCAGTGCCAGAACCGGGACAGGGGGGGACGAGCAGTACTTC
D: TRBD2; length: 16; V: TRBV6-5; J: TRBJ2-5; size: NA; CDR3: CASSYSSGGNGETQYF; DNA: TGTGCCAGCAGTTACTCCTCGGGGGGGAACGGCGAGACCCAGTACTTC
D: NA; length: 11; V: TRBV29-1; J: TRBJ2-7; size: NA; CDR3: CSVVASYEQYF; DNA: TGCAGCGTTGTGGCCTCCTACGAGCAGTACTTC
D: NA; length: 13; V: TRBV7-9; J: TRBJ2-6; size: few; CDR3: CASSPGAANVLTF; DNA: TGTGCCAGCAGCCCTGGTGCGGCCAACGTCCTGACTTTC
D: TRBD1; length: 16; V: TRBV20-1; J: TRBJ1-6; size: once; CDR3: CSADDRGRGHNSPLHF; DNA: TGCAGTGCCGACGACAGGGGCCGCGGGCATAATTCACCCCTCCACTTT
D: NA; length: 18; V: TRBV4-2; J: TRBJ2-3; size: many; CDR3: CASSQGRGATPRTDTQYF; DNA: TGTGCCAGCAGCCAAGGGCGGGGAGCCACCCCTCGCACAGATACGCAGTATTTT
D: TRBD1; length: 15; V: TRBV7-2; J: TRBJ2-5; size: few; CDR3: CASSKLTGTGETQYF; DNA: TGTGCCAGCAGCAAGCTGACAGGGACCGGGGAGACCCAGTACTTC
D: NA; length: 16; V: TRBV20-1; J: TRBJ2-5; size: NA; CDR3: CSPNSNSRQVQETQYF; DNA: TGCAGTCCAAACTCCAACTCCAGGCAGGTACAAGAGACCCAGTACTTC
D: NA; length: 16; V: TRBV24-1; J: TRBJ1-2; size: NA; CDR3: CATSDGPDRQFYGYTF; DNA: TGTGCCACCAGTGATGGTCCGGACAGACAATTCTATGGCTACACCTTC
D: NA; length: 14; V: TRBV6-2/TRBV6-3; J: TRBJ2-2; size: NA; CDR3: CASSYRGQAGELFF; DNA: TGTGCCAGCAGTTACAGGGGTCAAGCCGGGGAGCTGTTTTTT
D: TRBD1; length: 20; V: TRBV28; J: TRBJ2-2; size: NA; CDR3: CASSPIHQGDRGDFTGELFF; DNA: TGTGCCAGCAGTCCTATACATCAGGGGGACAGGGGGGACTTCACCGGGGAGCTGTTTTTT
D: NA; length: 13; V: TRBV7-7; J: TRBJ2-1; size: NA; CDR3: CASSLEQGGEQFF; DNA: TGTGCTAGCAGCTTAGAACAGGGCGGCGAGCAGTTCTTC
D: NA; length: 13; V: TRBV7-9; J: TRBJ1-1; size: NA; CDR3: CASSLGAATEAFF; DNA: TGTGCCAGCAGCTTAGGGGCTGCCACTGAAGCTTTCTTT
D: TRBD1; length: 16; V: TRBV4-2; J: TRBJ2-7; size: NA; CDR3: CASSRGDRVLDREQYF; DNA: TGTGCCAGCAGCCGGGGAGACAGGGTGTTGGATCGCGAGCAGTACTTC
D: TRBD1; length: 16; V: TRBV12-3/TRBV12-4; J: TRBJ1-5; size: NA; CDR3: CASRRGQGVSNQPQHF; DNA: TGTGCCAGCAGGAGAGGACAGGGGGTAAGCAATCAGCCCCAGCATTTT